The 13 T cell receptor beta chains given below trace back to one sample, sequenced in a study of blood T cell repertoires in COVID-19. Data came from immunoSEQ multiplex PCR; TCRdb stores just in-frame clones and leaves some out. Of over 200,000 clones in the sample, roughly 80% are singletons; the top ten hold 4.5% to 5.5%. The sample taken for sequencing was peripheral blood. Every receptor here comes from a human donor in a cohort sampled during active COVID-19.

V is TRBV7-9 and J is TRBJ1-1; D remains unclear. Per germline, CDR1 SEHNR and CDR2 FQNEAQ (reference sequence). V lost 3 bases and J lost 4, with 18 bases in between. The CDR3 covers 16 residues. CDR3 nucleotide sequence: TGTGCCAGCAGCTTCACTTCACCCGGTGGCGGCACTGAAGCTTTCTTT. It translates to CASSFTSPGGGTEAFF.

This clone was found once. V is TRBV6-6 and J is TRBJ1-1; 7 bases are shared with TRBD1. V lost 6 bases and J lost 5; bases outside the gene matches: 15. The CDR3 spans 16 residues. Germline lookup yields CDR1 MNHNY and CDR2 SVGAGI (reference sequence). CDR3 DNA: TGTGCCAGCAGATCCGGGACAGCAGTTCCGTCGACTGAAGCTTTCTTT. It encodes CASRSGTAVPSTEAFF.

This chain uses TRBV5-8 with TRBJ1-4; 10 bases line up with TRBD1. The CDR3 loop spans 18 amino acids. The germline V gene has CDR1 SGHTS and CDR2 YDEGEE. V was pared by 4 bases and J by 2 bases, with 11 bases of the junction left unmatched. The CDR3 loop is CASSAGQGVVATNEKLFF. The CDR3 nucleotides read TGTGCCAGCAGCGCCGGACAGGGGGTTGTTGCGACTAATGAAAAACTGTTTTTT.

The rearrangement uses TRBV7-6 and TRBJ1-5; D may be TRBD1 (5 bases). The ends were cut back, 1 base at V and 6 bases at J, with 16 bases in the middle. The CDR3 is 16 amino acids. Germline assignment: CDR1 SGHVS and CDR2 FNYEAQ. In DNA, the CDR3 is TGTGCCAGCAGCTTAGGCTACCTAGGGGCTAGTCAGCCCCAGCATTTT. Translated, it gives CASSLGYLGASQPQHF.

V is TRBV19 and J is TRBJ2-1; TRBD2 matches at 9 bases. With V trimmed by 5 bases and J by 5 bases, 10 bases remained unmatched. The CDR3 covers 16 residues. CDR1 and CDR2 (germline): LNHDA, SQIVND (reference sequence). The CDR3 region is CASSGPSSGMNNEQFF. DNA for the CDR3: TGTGCCAGTAGTGGCCCATCTAGCGGGATGAACAATGAGCAGTTCTTC.

This clone was seen just once. The genes are TRBV11-2 and TRBJ2-7; 11 bases match TRBD2. The V gene end was trimmed by 4 bases and the J gene end by 1 base; junction bases not matched to a gene: 3. The CDR3 runs to 15 residues. Germline V lookup: CDR1 SGHAT, CDR2 FQNNGV. CDR3 DNA sequence: TGTGCCAGCAGCTACGGGACTAGCGGTTCCTACGAGCAGTACTTC. This codes for CASSYGTSGSYEQYF.

There are a few counts of this clone. V and J are TRBV28 and TRBJ1-1, with 11 bases identical to TRBD1. This CDR3 is 11 amino acids long. Germline assignment: CDR1 MDHEN and CDR2 SYDVKM. CDR3 nucleotide sequence: TGTGGGACAGGGGGCCATGTTGAAGCTTTCTTT. Translation gives CGTGGHVEAFF.

The gene calls are TRBV2 and TRBJ2-5; possible D gene TRBD1, 6 bases. V was shortened by 3 bases and J by 4 bases, with 9 bases between the two germline ends. This CDR3 is built from 13 residues. Germline V gives CDR1 SNHLY, CDR2 FYNNEI. The CDR3 coding sequence is TGTGCCAGCAGTGATCTGGACAGAGAGACCCAGTACTTC. Translating it yields CASSDLDRETQYF.

This clone has just a few counts. The chain links TRBV5-8 to TRBJ2-7; 13 bases are shared with TRBD2. This CDR3 contains 16 residues. Germline V gives CDR1 SGHTS, CDR2 YDEGEE. Trimming took 4 bases from V and 4 from J; bases not matched to a gene: 8. The CDR3 DNA follows: TGTGCCAGCAGCCCGGAGACTAGCGGGAGGTCATACGAGCAGTACTTC. Amino acids: CASSPETSGRSYEQYF.

The rearrangement links TRBV18 to TRBJ1-3; D call uncertain. CDR1 and CDR2 (germline): KGHSH, LQKENI. This CDR3 comprises 16 residues. V lost 2 bases and J lost 0, with 11 bases in between. The CDR3 DNA is TGTGCCAGCTCACCAGTCGTTGCGAGCTCTGGAAACACCATATATTTT. It encodes CASSPVVASSGNTIYF.

The chain is built from TRBV7-2 and TRBJ2-7; 14 positions match TRBD2. Germline V CDR1 and CDR2: SGHTA, FQGNSA. This CDR3 is 17 amino acids long. With V trimmed by 0 bases and J by 1 base, 2 bases remained unmatched. In DNA form, the CDR3 reads TGTGCCAGCAGCTTAGCCGGGACTAGCGGGAGTTCCTACGAGCAGTACTTC. Amino acid sequence: CASSLAGTSGSSYEQYF.

This clone was counted a few times. The chain couples TRBV18 to TRBJ1-1; TRBD1 might be the D (5 bases). This CDR3 contains 14 residues. V was shortened by 3 bases and J by 6 bases, with 14 bases between the two germline ends. Germline CDR1 and CDR2: KGHSH and LQKENI. The CDR3 nucleotides are TGTGCCAGCTCACCGCAGCACAGGTTCTCTGAAGCTTTCTTT. Translated, it gives CASSPQHRFSEAFF.

The chain carries TRBV7-3 and TRBJ1-3, with D unclear. The V end lost 1 base, the J end lost 4 bases, and 14 bases lay between the germline ends. The CDR3 totals 16 residues. CDR1 and CDR2 from the germline V gene are SGHTA and FQGTGA. CDR3 coding DNA: TGTGCCAGCAGCTTAAACGCCCCCGGGTCCGGAAACACCATATATTTT. Translated, it gives CASSLNAPGSGNTIYF.